The 23 T cell receptor beta chains presented below share a single source sample, sequenced in a study of cytomegalovirus exposure and HLA in healthy donors. 13 Jbeta primers and 60 Vbeta primers were used for the PCR. Profiling relied on immunoSEQ multiplex PCR, and the TCRdb table lists in-frame clones only, not all of them. The sample has roughly 150,000 clones; 80% to 85% are singletons. The sequenced sample consisted of PBMCs. The receptor source for this set is a male donor in good health and CMV-seronegative.

Remarks on this clone: At one boundary the junction diverges from the germline segment, which might be a read error. The chain uses TRBV14 and TRBJ2-3, with D uncertain. Germline V CDR1 and CDR2: SGHDN, FVKESK. The CDR3 is made up of 13 amino acids. The CDR3 loop is CASSPYYRDSQYF. The CDR3 DNA is TGTGCCAGCAGCCCTTACTATCGAGATTCGCAGTATTTT.

The chain recombines TRBV27 with TRBJ1-6, with TRBD1 as a possible D gene (5 bases). Germline V lookup: CDR1 MNHEY, CDR2 SMNVEV (reference sequence). The CDR3 extends over 16 amino acids. Trimming cost V 5 bases and J 10 bases, with 21 bases left between them. The DNA for the CDR3 is TGTGCCAGCAGTACACTTAGGGGAACCGTTAGATCACCCCTCCACTTT. Protein: CASSTLRGTVRSPLHF.

The chain combines TRBV7-2 with TRBJ2-5, with 10 bases aligning to TRBD2. Trimming removed 2 bases from V and 11 bases from J; junction bases left unmatched: 8. Germline loops: CDR1 SGHTA, CDR2 FQGNSA. The CDR3 has 14 residues. Written as DNA, the CDR3 is TGTGCCAGCAGCTTACCAGCGGGGGGGCGAGAGCAGTACTTC. Its protein is CASSLPAGGREQYF.

On this clone: A read error may account for a junction end that differs from germline. V usage is TRBV6-1 and J usage is TRBJ2-3; TRBD1 agrees at 8 bases. The germline gives CDR1 MNHNS, CDR2 SASEGT. The CDR3 loop spans 17 amino acids. The CDR3 DNA reads as TGTGCCATCAGTGAGTCACTACGGACAGGGTACACAGATACGCAGTATTTT. Its protein is CAISESLRTGYTDTQYF.

This clone has a handful of counts. The chain combines TRBV30 with TRBJ2-7, with 8 bases lining up with TRBD1. The length of the CDR3 is 16 residues. CDR1 is GTSNPN, CDR2 SVGIG, per germline (reference sequence). After removal of 2 bases from V and 3 bases from J, the junction contained 12 bases not matched to a gene. The CDR3 DNA reads TGTGCCTGGAGTTCCGCAGGGGGCCATTTCATCTACGAGCAGTACTTC. Protein: CAWSSAGGHFIYEQYF.

The chain employs TRBV2 and TRBJ1-1; weak D call: TRBD1 (5 bases). Germline V gene sequence: CDR1 SNHLY, CDR2 FYNNEI. Deletions cut 7 bases from V and 6 bases from J, with 12 bases between. The CDR3 spans 12 residues. The CDR3 nucleotides are TGTGCCAGCATTACCGGACAATCTGAAGCTTTCTTT. Protein: CASITGQSEAFF.

The chain combines TRBV7-9 with TRBJ1-2; TRBD1 matches 9 bases. This CDR3 is 14 amino acids long. The J segment lost 3 bases and the V segment lost 6 bases, leaving 5 bases of the junction unmatched. The germline V gene has CDR1 SEHNR and CDR2 FQNEAQ (reference sequence). The CDR3 here is CASRLTGGDYGYTF. The CDR3 DNA reads TGTGCCAGCAGGCTTACAGGGGGCGACTATGGCTACACCTTC. Based on the CDR3 plus reference TRBV7-9 and TRBJ1-2, the full variable domain is DTGVSQNPRHKITKRGQNVTFRCDPISEHNRLYWYRQTLGQGPEFLTYFQNEAQLEKSRLLSDRFSAERPKGSFSTLEIQRTEQGDSAMYLCASRLTGGDYGYTFGSGTRLTVV.

The genes are TRBV6-5 and TRBJ2-2; TRBD1 matches at 7 bases. There are 14 residues in the CDR3. CDR1 is MNHEY, CDR2 SVGAGI, per germline. Germline trimming cut 8 bases from V and 7 bases from J; bases unmatched to any gene: 10. The CDR3 DNA reads TGTGCCAGCCGGGAAGGGGGCACATTCGGGGAGCTGTTTTTT. Its protein product is CASREGGTFGELFF.

The chain uses TRBV4-1 and TRBJ2-5, with 7 bases lining up with TRBD2. The V and J ends lost 2 bases and 2 bases, in that order; junction bases with no gene match: 8. The CDR3 sequence is 16 residues long. Per germline, CDR1 MGHRA and CDR2 YSYEKL. The CDR3, as DNA: TGCGCCAGCAGCCAACCTGGTGGGGGGGTTCAAGAGACCCAGTACTTC. Residues: CASSQPGGGVQETQYF.

This chain uses TRBV30 with TRBJ1-1; D is unclear. Trimming shortened V by 4 bases and J by 8 bases, and 14 bases separated the two germline ends. Germline assignment: CDR1 GTSNPN and CDR2 SVGIG (reference sequence). The CDR3 loop spans 12 amino acids. The CDR3 DNA is TGTGCCTGGACCAGAGCAGGATCCGAAGCTTTCTTT. Translated: CAWTRAGSEAFF.

The genes are TRBV6-1 and TRBJ1-1; TRBD1 aligns across 11 bases. CDR1 is MNHNS, CDR2 SASEGT, per germline. Losses at the gene ends were 7 bases for V and 5 bases for J; bases not matched to a gene: 9. This CDR3 is 15 amino acids long. The CDR3, as DNA: TGTGCCAGCACCGGACAGGGGGCAAGTGTTACTGAAGCTTTCTTT. As protein: CASTGQGASVTEAFF.

The chain carries TRBV7-9 and TRBJ1-2; 9 bases match TRBD1. Germline trimming cut 4 bases from V and 1 base from J; bases unmatched to any gene: 7. Germline V gene lookup returns CDR1 SEHNR and CDR2 FQNEAQ (reference sequence). The CDR3 spans 16 residues. The CDR3 DNA follows: TGTGCCAGCAGCTCATCGACAGGGGGGGATAACTATGGCTACACCTTC. Translated: CASSSSTGGDNYGYTF.

This clone was recorded at least ten times. The chain joins TRBV25-1 to TRBJ1-2; 7 bases align to TRBD1. Germline V CDR1 and CDR2: MGHDK, SYGVNS. The CDR3 has 16 amino acids. Trimming at V came to 4 bases and at J to 5 bases, leaving 13 bases not matched to a gene. The CDR3 reads CASSANLGGEVYGYTF. As DNA, the CDR3 is TGTGCCAGCAGTGCTAACCTAGGGGGCGAAGTATATGGCTACACCTTC.

The chain recombines TRBV5-1 with TRBJ1-1; 10 bases agree with TRBD1. V lost 5 bases, J lost 1 base, and 11 bases stayed unmatched. The germline gives CDR1 SGHRS, CDR2 YFSETQ. This CDR3 spans 17 amino acids. The CDR3 loop reads CASSRDRGHLGNTEAFF. DNA of the CDR3: TGCGCCAGCAGTAGGGACAGGGGCCACCTCGGGAACACTGAAGCTTTCTTT.

The chain couples TRBV5-1 to TRBJ2-7, with D possibly TRBD1 on 7 matching bases. V lost 0 bases to trimming and J lost 6 bases, with 22 bases between them. This CDR3 contains 17 residues. The germline gives CDR1 SGHRS, CDR2 YFSETQ. CDR3 in amino acids: CASSLGRRPRDSGEQYF. CDR3 bases: TGCGCCAGCAGCTTGGGACGCCGACCGCGGGACAGTGGCGAGCAGTACTTC.

V usage is TRBV2 and J usage is TRBJ2-5; TRBD2 matches 11 bases. The CDR3 sequence is 14 residues long. The germline V gene encodes CDR1 SNHLY and CDR2 FYNNEI. With V trimmed by 7 bases and J by 4 bases, 5 bases remained unmatched. The DNA for the CDR3 is TGTGCCAGCATTAGCGGGGGGGCCGTAGAGACCCAGTACTTC. Protein product: CASISGGAVETQYF.

The J gene is TRBJ2-7, the V gene TRBV19, with 10 bases lining up with TRBD1. This CDR3 is 16 amino acids long. The V gene's germline CDR1 is LNHDA and CDR2 SQIVND (reference sequence). V lost 4 bases, J lost 2 bases, and 8 bases stayed unmatched. CDR3 residues: CASSTVEDRGTYEQYF. CDR3 in DNA: TGTGCCAGTAGTACAGTCGAGGACAGGGGGACCTACGAGCAGTACTTC.

The chain is built from TRBV19 and TRBJ1-3; TRBD1 matches at 8 bases. Trimming cost V 4 bases and J 0 bases; bases outside gene matches: 5. Germline CDR1 and CDR2: LNHDA and SQIVND (reference sequence). This CDR3 has 16 amino acids. The CDR3 region has the DNA TGTGCCAGTAGTACCACCGGGACAGGCTCTGGAAACACCATATATTTT. As protein: CASSTTGTGSGNTIYF.

The chain recombines TRBV5-6 with TRBJ1-6, with TRBD1 matching over 8 bases. J gave up 4 bases and V 0 bases, and 3 bases lay outside the gene matches. Germline values: CDR1 SGHDT, CDR2 YYEEEE. The length of the CDR3 is 16 residues. The CDR3 DNA reads TGTGCCAGCAGCTTGGACAGGGGGTCTTATAATTCACCCCTCCACTTT. Its protein is CASSLDRGSYNSPLHF. Drawing the rest from reference TRBV5-6 and TRBJ1-6, the complete variable domain is DAGVTQSPTHLIKTRGQQVTLRCSPKSGHDTVSWYQQALGQGPQFIFQYYEEEERQRGNFPDRFSGHQFPNYSSELNVNALLLGDSALYLCASSLDRGSYNSPLHFGNGTRLTVT.

The chain employs TRBV7-2 and TRBJ1-6, with a possible D match to TRBD1 (6 bases). The V gene lost 1 base and the J gene lost 7 bases, with 8 bases spanning the gap. From germline, CDR1 is SGHTA and CDR2 FQGNSA. This CDR3 region has 14 residues. CDR3 DNA: TGTGCCAGCAGCTTAGGGGGGCAAAATTCACCCCTCCACTTT. It translates to CASSLGGQNSPLHF.

The chain couples TRBV10-3 to TRBJ1-2; D is possibly TRBD1 (6 bases). V lost 3 bases to trimming and J lost 6 bases, with 14 bases between them. CDR3 length equals 14 residues. The germline V gene encodes CDR1 ENHRY and CDR2 SYGVKD. For the CDR3, the DNA is TGTGCCATCAGTGACTTTGACAGGCCCGATGGCTACACCTTC. Translating it yields CAISDFDRPDGYTF.

The rearrangement uses TRBV5-1 and TRBJ2-5; D possibly corresponds to TRBD2 (5 bases). Germline values: CDR1 SGHRS, CDR2 YFSETQ. The CDR3 contains 14 residues. V was cut by 4 bases and J by 3 bases, with 13 bases left in between. This chain's CDR3 is CASSPGADEETQYF. The DNA of the CDR3 is TGCGCCAGCAGCCCCGGAGCGGACGAAGAGACCCAGTACTTC.

The chain carries TRBV5-4 and TRBJ2-1; 7 bases are a match to TRBD2. The CDR3 covers 14 residues. Germline trimming cut 3 bases from V and 7 bases from J; bases unmatched to any gene: 7. Germline V gives CDR1 SGHNT, CDR2 YYREEE (reference sequence). The CDR3 DNA reads as TGTGCCAGCAGCTGGTTGGGGGGGTCGAATGAGCAGTTCTTC. This sequence encodes CASSWLGGSNEQFF.